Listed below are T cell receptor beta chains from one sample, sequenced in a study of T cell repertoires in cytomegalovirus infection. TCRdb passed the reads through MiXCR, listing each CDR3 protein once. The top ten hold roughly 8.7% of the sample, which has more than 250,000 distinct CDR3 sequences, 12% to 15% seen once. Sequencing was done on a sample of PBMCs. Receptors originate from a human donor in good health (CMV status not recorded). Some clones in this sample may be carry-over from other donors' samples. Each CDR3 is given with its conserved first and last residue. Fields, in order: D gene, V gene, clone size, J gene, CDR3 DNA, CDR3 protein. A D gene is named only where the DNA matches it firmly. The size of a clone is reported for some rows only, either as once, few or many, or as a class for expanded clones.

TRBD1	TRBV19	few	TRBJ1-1	TGTGCCAGTAGACACAGGGGGTCGAGCACTGAAGCTTTCTTT	CASRHRGSSTEAFF
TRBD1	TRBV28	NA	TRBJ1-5	TGTGCCAGCAGTTTTGAAGACAGGGGGTATCAGCCCCAGCATTTT	CASSFEDRGYQPQHF
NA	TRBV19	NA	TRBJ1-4	TGTGCCAGCTCCTGGGGGACAACTAATGAAAAACTGTTTTTT	CASSWGTTNEKLFF
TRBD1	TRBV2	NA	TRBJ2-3	TGTGCCAGCAGTCGGGACAGGGGGAGAGATACGCAGTATTTT	CASSRDRGRDTQYF
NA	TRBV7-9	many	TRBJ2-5	TGTGCCAGCAGCTTGAGGGGGGGAGAGACCCAGTACTTC	CASSLRGGETQYF
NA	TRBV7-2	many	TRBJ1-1	TGTGCCAGCAGCCTTATAACAGGCATGAACACTGAAGCTTTCTTT	CASSLITGMNTEAFF
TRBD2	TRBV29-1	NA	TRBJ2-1	TGCAGCGTTGCGGTCCCGGCTAGCGGGAGGGCTTTATCGAATGAGCAGTTCTTC	CSVAVPASGRALSNEQFF
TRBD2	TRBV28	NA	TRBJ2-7	TGTGCCACCATTCCGGGACTAGCGGGAGCCTACGAGCAGTACTTC	CATIPGLAGAYEQYF
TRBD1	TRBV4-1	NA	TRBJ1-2	TGCGCCAGCAGCCCGCTGACAGGGGCCCTATTTGTCTATGGCTACACCTTC	CASSPLTGALFVYGYTF
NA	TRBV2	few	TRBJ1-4	TGTGCCAGCAGTGAATATGGGGTAACTAATGAAAAACTGTTTTTT	CASSEYGVTNEKLFF
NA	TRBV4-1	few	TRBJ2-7	TGCGCCAGCAGCCTCTGGACCGATTCCTACGAGCAGTACTTC	CASSLWTDSYEQYF
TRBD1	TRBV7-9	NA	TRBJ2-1	TGTGCCAGCAGCCCCCACCAGGGGGCCTACAATGAGCAGTTCTTC	CASSPHQGAYNEQFF
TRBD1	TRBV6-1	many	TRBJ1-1	TGTGCCAGCCCAAGACAGGGGAGGAACACTGAAGCTTTCTTT	CASPRQGRNTEAFF
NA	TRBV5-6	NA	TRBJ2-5	TGTGCCAGCAGCGCCAGGACAGACTTGTGGAAAGAGACCCAGTACTTC	CASSARTDLWKETQYF
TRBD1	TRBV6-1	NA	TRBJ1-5	TGTGCCAGCAGTTCGGGACAGCACAATCAGCCCCAACATTTT	CASSSGQHNQPQHF
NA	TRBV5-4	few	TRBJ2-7	TGTGCCAGCAGCTCCGGGACAAAAGCCTACGAGCAGTACTTC	CASSSGTKAYEQYF
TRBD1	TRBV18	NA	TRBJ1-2	TGTGCCAGCTCACCAGAGGGGGCGGATCACTATGGCTACACCTTC	CASSPEGADHYGYTF
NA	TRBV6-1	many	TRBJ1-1	TGTGCCAGCAGTGAAAACGCGTACATTGAAGCTTTCTTT	CASSENAYIEAFF
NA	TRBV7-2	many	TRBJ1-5	TGTGCCAGCAGCCCCCGGGTTAACGGTCAGCCCCAGCATTTT	CASSPRVNGQPQHF
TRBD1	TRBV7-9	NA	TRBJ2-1	TGTGCCAGCAGCTTAGTAAGGGGGCTATACAATGAGCAGTTCTTC	CASSLVRGLYNEQFF
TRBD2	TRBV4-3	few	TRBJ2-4	TGCGCCAGCAGCCAAGATTTTACTAGCGGGAGTGGGACCAAAAACATTCAGTACTTC	CASSQDFTSGSGTKNIQYF
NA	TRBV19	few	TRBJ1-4	TGTGCCAGTAGTATCCTGCAGAACAATGAAAAACTGTTTTTT	CASSILQNNEKLFF
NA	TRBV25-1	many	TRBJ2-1	TGTGCCAGCAGTGACCCGGCGGCAGGCTACAATGAGCAGTTCTTC	CASSDPAAGYNEQFF
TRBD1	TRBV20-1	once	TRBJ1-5	TGCAGTGCTAGAGATCCCAGGGGGAGTCAGCCCCAGCATTTT	CSARDPRGSQPQHF
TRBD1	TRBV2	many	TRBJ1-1	TGTGCCAGCAGCCATTATTCAGGGGGGTCCACTGAAGCTTTCTTT	CASSHYSGGSTEAFF
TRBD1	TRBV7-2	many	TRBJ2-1	TGTGCCAGCAGCCGGGACAGGGTAGGCTACAATGAGCAGTTCTTC	CASSRDRVGYNEQFF
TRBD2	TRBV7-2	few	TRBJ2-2	TGTGCCAGCAGCTTAGGGGCGGGAGGGGCCGGGGAGCTGTTTTTT	CASSLGAGGAGELFF
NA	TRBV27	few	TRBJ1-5	TGTGCCAGCAGAAACGCGGGGAGCAATCAGCCCCAGCATTTT	CASRNAGSNQPQHF
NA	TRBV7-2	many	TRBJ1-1	TGTGCCAGCAGCCCGTGGGCGGGAGGCACTGAAGCTTTCTTT	CASSPWAGGTEAFF
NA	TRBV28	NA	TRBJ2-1	TGTGCCAGCAGTTTATTGAGCGGAGCCAACTACAATGAGCAGTTCTTC	CASSLLSGANYNEQFF
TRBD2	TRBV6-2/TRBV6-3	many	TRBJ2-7	TGTGCCAGCAGTTACTCCGCCTCTACCGGGACTAGCGACTACGAGCAGTACTTC	CASSYSASTGTSDYEQYF
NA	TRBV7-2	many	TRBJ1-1	TGTGCCAGCAGCTTAGGAGGGAGACCTGAAGCTTTCTTT	CASSLGGRPEAFF
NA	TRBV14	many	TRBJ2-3	TGTGCCAGCAGCCAAGATCCACCCAGAGATACGCAGTATTTT	CASSQDPPRDTQYF
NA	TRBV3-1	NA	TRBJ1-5	TGTGCCAGCAGCCTAACGGGGGACCCGGCCCAGCATTTT	CASSLTGDPAQHF
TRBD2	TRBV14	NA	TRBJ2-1	TGTGCCAGCAGCCCCGGAGTACTAGCGGTATACAATGAGCAGTTCTTC	CASSPGVLAVYNEQFF
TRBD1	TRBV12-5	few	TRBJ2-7	TGTGCTAGTGGTGTGGGACAGGGGTACGAGCAGTACTTC	CASGVGQGYEQYF
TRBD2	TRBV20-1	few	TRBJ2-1	TGCAGTGCTACCGGACTAGCGCAACACAATGAGCAGTTCTTC	CSATGLAQHNEQFF
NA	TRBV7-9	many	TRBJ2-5	TGTGCCAGCAGCTTTAAAGGGAAGACGGAGACCCAGTACTTC	CASSFKGKTETQYF
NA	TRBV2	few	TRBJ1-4	TGTGCCAGCAGTATCGGTGAAAAACTGTTTTTT	CASSIGEKLFF
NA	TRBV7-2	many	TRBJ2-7	TGTGCCAGCAGCTTAGTGACTTTGCTCTCCTACGAGCAGTACTTC	CASSLVTLLSYEQYF
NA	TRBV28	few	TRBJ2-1	TGTGCCAGCAGTCCCTCGAGGAATGAGCAGTTCTTC	CASSPSRNEQFF